This TCR beta chain was recovered during a study of blood T cell repertoires in COVID-19. Study summary: Acute and convalescent COVID-19 samples came from the United States, Italy and Spain. PBMCs, B-cell-depleted T cells, or T cells provided the cDNA or gDNA that made up the material.

Authors' data handling: The authors estimated nucleated cell counts from reference gene primer amplification. The data were produced by immunoSEQ multiplex PCR, yet TCRdb's version contains in-frame clones alone and is incomplete. The V and J calls and the clone size are those of that table, but D and trimming were determined from the DNA. The repertoire consists of roughly 120,000 clones, with approximately 87% occurring once and the leading ten covering approximately 7.9%. The CDR3 sequence is 11 residues long. Germline CDR1 is SGHTA and CDR2 is FQGNSA. V gave up 5 bases and J gave up 5 bases, with 4 bases separating them.

Material: peripheral blood. This receptor was taken from a man aged 65 to 85 who had recovered from COVID-19. This chain links TRBV7-2 with TRBJ2-1; no clear D. The CDR3: CASSRDNEQFF. CDR3 nucleotide sequence: TGTGCCAGCAGCCGTGACAATGAGCAGTTCTTC.